The 27 T cell receptor beta chains presented below share a single source sample, sequenced in a study of blood T cell repertoires in COVID-19. The data were produced by immunoSEQ multiplex PCR, yet TCRdb's version contains in-frame clones alone and is incomplete. Here the sample spans under 500,000 clones, 85% to 90% being singletons. The specimen sequenced was peripheral blood. The receptor source for this set is a woman in her 30s with acute or convalescent COVID-19.

The V gene is TRBV6-2 or TRBV6-3, the J gene TRBJ1-2; perhaps TRBD1 as D (5 bases). Deletions cut 8 bases from V and 0 bases from J, with 19 bases between. The length of the CDR3 is 16 residues. Per germline, CDR1 MNHEY and CDR2 SVGEGT. In nucleotides, the CDR3 is TGTGCCAGCGGTTCGACAGCACACCCTCCTAACTATGGCTACACCTTC. It encodes CASGSTAHPPNYGYTF.

The V gene is TRBV5-1, the J gene TRBJ1-1; D is unresolved. This CDR3 has 14 residues. V lost 0 bases to trimming and J lost 10 bases, with 16 bases between them. Germline V CDR1 and CDR2: SGHRS, YFSETQ. The CDR3 protein is CASSLGIGLLGAFF. CDR3 sequence (DNA): TGCGCCAGCAGCTTGGGAATCGGGTTATTGGGAGCTTTCTTT.

The V gene is TRBV29-1, the J gene TRBJ2-4, with 7 bases fitting TRBD2. The germline CDR1 and CDR2 sequences are SQVTM and ANQGSEA. V lost 0 bases and J lost 13; bases outside the gene matches: 9. This CDR3 is 13 amino acids long. CDR3 sequence reads: CSVEEIRGDRQYF. As DNA, the CDR3 is TGCAGCGTTGAAGAAATACGGGGGGACCGACAGTACTTC.

This chain links TRBV7-3 with TRBJ2-2, with 7 bases fitting TRBD1. The trim removed 5 bases at V and 2 bases at J, leaving 5 bases unmatched. CDR3 length equals 15 residues. Germline loops: CDR1 SGHTA, CDR2 FQGTGA. DNA for the CDR3: TGTGCCAGCAGCCAAGGGGGCCTAAACACCGGGGAGCTGTTTTTT. It translates to CASSQGGLNTGELFF.

The chain's CDR3 is CASRTGTGVAGYTF. Here the CDR3 DNA reads TGTGCCAGCAGAACCGGGACAGGGGTTGCTGGCTACACCTTC. This chain connects TRBV28 to TRBJ1-2; 10 bases line up with TRBD1. Germline lookup yields CDR1 MDHEN and CDR2 SYDVKM. CDR3 length equals 14 residues. With 6 bases clipped from V and 7 bases from J, the junction kept 8 bases outside the gene matches.

This chain uses TRBV27 with TRBJ1-2; TRBD1 might be the D (5 bases). The CDR3 is 12 residues long. V gave up 10 bases and J gave up 8 bases, with 17 bases separating them. Germline CDR1 MNHEY, CDR2 SMNVEV (reference sequence). The CDR3 bases are TGTGCCACCCGGGGGGGAGTCAGAGGCTACACCTTC. Encoded protein: CATRGGVRGYTF.

This clone was seen a few times. The chain recombines TRBV14 with TRBJ2-5, with D uncertain. V lost 5 bases and J lost 7, with 17 bases in between. The germline V gene has CDR1 SGHDN and CDR2 FVKESK. The CDR3 length is 14 residues. Here the CDR3 DNA reads TGTGCCAGCAGCTTGACTTCTCTGAGGTGGACCCAGTACTTC. It specifies CASSLTSLRWTQYF.

The chain joins TRBV18 to TRBJ1-2, with TRBD1 matching 7 bases. J was trimmed by 4 bases and V by 2 bases; bases with no gene match: 7. Germline loops: CDR1 KGHSH, CDR2 LQKENI. The CDR3 is made up of 15 amino acids. The CDR3 region has the DNA TGTGCCAGCTCACCAGAGGGACAGCCTTTCTATGGCTACACCTTC. Encoded protein: CASSPEGQPFYGYTF.

In this sample, this clone turned up once. The V call is TRBV9, the J call TRBJ1-6; unclear D gene. Trimming removed 0 bases from V and 7 bases from J, with 11 bases in between. Germline CDR1 reads SGDLS; CDR2 reads YYNGEE. This CDR3 has 15 amino acids. The CDR3, as DNA: TGTGCCAGCAGCGTAGGCCCCTCGCAGAATTCACCCCTCCACTTT. Protein: CASSVGPSQNSPLHF.

The chain joins TRBV30 to TRBJ2-3, with TRBD1 as a possible D gene (6 bases). The CDR3 is 16 residues long. V shed 2 bases and J shed 0 bases, with 15 bases lying between them. Germline V gene sequence: CDR1 GTSNPN, CDR2 SVGIG (reference sequence). The CDR3 loop reads CAWSPGTISSTDTQYF. As DNA, the CDR3 is TGTGCCTGGAGTCCCGGGACAATATCTAGCACAGATACGCAGTATTTT.

This sequence joins TRBV3-1 (or the pseudogene TRBV3-2) and TRBJ2-7, with D possibly being TRBD2 (5 bases). V was trimmed by 0 bases and J by 4 bases, leaving 7 bases between them. The germline CDR1 and CDR2 sequences are LGHDT and YNNKEL (reference sequence). CDR3 length: 13 amino acids. The CDR3 loop reads CASSQDTGYEQYF. In DNA, the CDR3 is TGTGCCAGCAGCCAAGATACGGGGTACGAGCAGTACTTC.

This chain links TRBV28 with TRBJ1-5; TRBD1 matches at 7 bases. The CDR3 is made up of 13 amino acids. Looked up from germline, CDR1 is MDHEN and CDR2 is SYDVKM. Germline trimming cut 8 bases from V and 4 bases from J; bases unmatched to any gene: 5. The CDR3 protein is CASAGQMNQPQHF. The CDR3 DNA is TGTGCCAGCGCGGGACAGATGAATCAGCCCCAGCATTTT.

The V gene is TRBV29-1, the J gene TRBJ2-1, with 12 bases fitting TRBD1. The CDR3 sequence is 12 residues long. Germline loops: CDR1 SQVTM, CDR2 ANQGSEA. V shed 7 bases, J shed 8 bases, and the junction held 3 bases outside the gene matches. CDR3 DNA sequence: TGCAGCGCCGGGACAGGGGGCGATGAGCAGTTCTTC. Translated: CSAGTGGDEQFF.

This chain links TRBV6-5 with TRBJ1-3; no definite D call. The V and J ends lost 0 bases and 0 bases respectively, with 9 bases between them. From germline, CDR1 is MNHEY and CDR2 SVGAGI. The CDR3 covers 16 residues. The CDR3 reads CASSYSSHLSGNTIYF. The CDR3 DNA reads TGTGCCAGCAGTTACTCGAGTCACCTCTCTGGAAACACCATATATTTT.

This clone was detected only once. The chain's CDR3 is CASSIGDLAGHTDTQYF. For the CDR3, the DNA is TGTGCCAGCAGCATAGGGGACCTAGCGGGGCACACAGATACGCAGTATTTT. The J gene is TRBJ2-3, the V gene TRBV5-6, with 9 bases matching TRBD2. The CDR3 spans 17 residues. Per the germline V gene, CDR1 is SGHDT and CDR2 is YYEEEE. V dropped 4 bases and J dropped 2; count of bases not matched to a gene: 11. Full variable domain (rest looked up from reference TRBV5-6 and TRBJ2-3): DAGVTQSPTHLIKTRGQQVTLRCSPKSGHDTVSWYQQALGQGPQFIFQYYEEEERQRGNFPDRFSGHQFPNYSSELNVNALLLGDSALYLCASSIGDLAGHTDTQYFGPGTRLTVL.

J is TRBJ2-3 and V is TRBV6-5; D perhaps matches TRBD2 (6 bases). Trimming stripped 5 bases from V and 4 bases from J, with 13 bases between. The CDR3 runs to 14 residues. Looked up from germline, CDR1 is MNHEY and CDR2 is SVGAGI. CDR3 sequence: CASSQGLAPDTQYF. The CDR3 DNA reads TGTGCCAGCAGTCAGGGACTTGCTCCAGATACGCAGTATTTT.

The chain employs TRBV5-4 and TRBJ1-2; D may be TRBD1 (6 bases). V lost 5 bases and J lost 7, with 15 bases in between. The CDR3 has 13 amino acids. Looked up from germline, CDR1 is SGHNT and CDR2 is YYREEE (reference sequence). CDR3 residues: CASRWQGSSGYTF. DNA for the CDR3: TGTGCCAGCAGGTGGCAGGGGTCCTCTGGCTACACCTTC.

The J gene is TRBJ1-4, the V gene TRBV6-5, with 11 bases matching TRBD1. This CDR3 spans 15 amino acids. CDR1 and CDR2 from the germline V gene are MNHEY and SVGAGI. With V trimmed by 6 bases and J by 10 bases, 10 bases remained unmatched. DNA for the CDR3: TGTGCCAGCAGGTCCGGGACAGGGGGAAACAGAAAACTGTTTTTT. It specifies CASRSGTGGNRKLFF.

This chain joins TRBV4-2 and TRBJ1-4; perhaps TRBD1 as D (6 bases). This CDR3 is 15 amino acids long. V shed 4 bases and J shed 8 bases, with 17 bases lying between them. CDR1 is LGHNA and CDR2 is YNFKEQ in the germline V gene. The CDR3, as DNA: TGTGCCAGCAGCCCAAGGGGGAAAGGAGTCGAAAAACTGTTTTTT. Protein sequence: CASSPRGKGVEKLFF.

The chain joins TRBV10-1 to TRBJ2-7, with 8 bases matching TRBD1. The CDR3 runs to 17 residues. Germline V lookup: CDR1 WNHNN, CDR2 SYGVQD (reference sequence). The trim removed 7 bases at V and 2 bases at J, leaving 16 bases unmatched. The CDR3 coding sequence is TGCGCCAGCACCAGGTGGGGTTGCAGGACAGGGACCTACGAGCAGTACTTC. It yields the protein CASTRWGCRTGTYEQYF.

Comment on this clone: Distinct nucleotide sequences in the sample also encode this CDR3. This chain uses TRBV5-1 with TRBJ1-1; 7 nucleotides match TRBD1. Germline loops: CDR1 SGHRS, CDR2 YFSETQ. After removal of 3 bases from V and 4 bases from J, the junction contained 6 bases not matched to a gene. The CDR3 has 14 amino acids. CDR3 nucleotide sequence: TGCGCCAGCAGCTCCAGGGGGGTTGGCACTGAAGCTTTCTTT. This gives the protein CASSSRGVGTEAFF.

CDR3 nucleotides: TGTGCCAGCAGCAGACAGGGCTATGGCTACACCTTC. This sequence encodes CASSRQGYGYTF. V and J are TRBV2 and TRBJ1-2; 7 bases are shared with TRBD1. The CDR3 totals 12 residues. The germline CDR1 and CDR2 sequences are SNHLY and FYNNEI. The V gene end was trimmed by 6 bases and the J gene end by 4 bases; junction bases not matched to a gene: 2.

This clone was found a few times. This chain connects TRBV12-3 or TRBV12-4 to TRBJ1-3, with D possibly matching TRBD1 (6 bases). This CDR3 is 13 amino acids long. V was clipped by 5 bases and J by 4 bases, with 9 bases between them. This CDR3 is CASSTGSGNTIYF. The CDR3 DNA reads as TGTGCCAGCAGTACAGGGTCCGGAAACACCATATATTTT.

The chain joins TRBV9 to TRBJ2-1; 8 bases match TRBD1. V dropped 3 bases and J dropped 9; count of bases not matched to a gene: 8. The CDR3 has 14 amino acids. Per germline, CDR1 SGDLS and CDR2 YYNGEE. The CDR3 sequence: CASSGDYRGAEQFF. CDR3 nucleotide sequence: TGTGCCAGCAGCGGGGATTACAGGGGGGCTGAGCAGTTCTTC.

The chain links TRBV10-3 to TRBJ2-3, with 10 nucleotides matching TRBD1. Germline V gene data show CDR1 as ENHRY and CDR2 as SYGVKD. The CDR3 is made up of 15 amino acids. The V gene end was trimmed by 7 bases and the J gene end by 3 bases; junction bases not matched to a gene: 7. The CDR3 is CAINWDRGSTDTQYF. Here the CDR3 DNA reads TGTGCCATCAATTGGGACAGGGGTTCGACAGATACGCAGTATTTT.

The V call is TRBV28, the J call TRBJ1-2; 10 bases map to TRBD1. Germline trimming cut 4 bases from V and 0 bases from J; bases unmatched to any gene: 14. In germline, CDR1 is MDHEN, CDR2 SYDVKM. This CDR3 has 19 residues. The CDR3 nucleotides are TGTGCCAGCAGTTCTTTACCCGGGACAGGGGACCCAGCTAACTATGGCTACACCTTC. Protein product: CASSSLPGTGDPANYGYTF.

This chain connects TRBV6-5 to TRBJ2-7, with D possibly being TRBD1 (6 bases). Trimming cost V 2 bases and J 2 bases, with 13 bases left between them. Germline V gene sequence: CDR1 MNHEY, CDR2 SVGAGI. This CDR3 contains 15 residues. Written as DNA, the CDR3 is TGTGCCAGCAGTTACCTGGTGGGGGCGGCCTACGAGCAGTACTTC. Its translation is CASSYLVGAAYEQYF.